These T cell receptor beta chains were read from a single sample in a study of regulatory T cells in long-lasting Graves disease. TCRdb reprocessed the multiplex PCR reads via MiXCR and lists one record per CDR3 protein. The data contain around 450,000 distinct CDR3 sequences, more than 12% of them singletons. The same sample was also studied in work on T cells in Graves' hyperthyroidism and ophthalmopathy.

This material consisted of peripheral blood mononuclear cells (PBMCs), taken at new diagnosis, from a patient treated with antithyroid drugs. The receptors were sampled from a young woman with Graves disease. The CDR3 runs from the conserved cysteine through the conserved F or W. Each record gives: V gene, clone size, D gene, J gene, CDR3 protein, CDR3 DNA. The D gene is left open where the match is weak. Size is stated for part of the rows, as once, few or many counts, or as a class when the clone is expanded.

V: TRBV19
size: NA
D: NA
J: TRBJ2-3
CDR3: CASNPRGTDTQYF
DNA: TGTGCCAGTAATCCTAGAGGCACAGATACGCAGTATTTT

V: TRBV20-1
size: few
D: TRBD1
J: TRBJ1-5
CDR3: CSASEGATQPQHF
DNA: TGCAGTGCTAGTGAGGGGGCCACCCAGCCCCAGCATTTT

V: TRBV30
size: many
D: NA
J: TRBJ1-2
CDR3: CAWSRSAGGYTF
DNA: TGTGCCTGGAGTAGGAGTGCTGGAGGCTACACCTTC

V: TRBV6-1
size: many
D: NA
J: TRBJ2-7
CDR3: CASNHGGQVVGRAYEQYF
DNA: TGTGCCAGCAACCACGGGGGACAGGTAGTCGGGAGGGCCTACGAGCAGTACTTC

V: TRBV6-5
size: many
D: NA
J: TRBJ2-7
CDR3: CASSFKGGDEQYF
DNA: TGTGCCAGCAGTTTCAAGGGGGGAGACGAGCAGTACTTC

V: TRBV20-1
size: few
D: NA
J: TRBJ2-1
CDR3: CSARDQEGRKGQYNEQFF
DNA: TGCAGTGCTAGAGATCAGGAGGGGCGCAAAGGCCAATACAATGAGCAGTTCTTC

V: TRBV6-1
size: many
D: NA
J: TRBJ2-1
CDR3: CASRTGSSYNEQFF
DNA: TGTGCCAGCAGGACGGGAAGCTCCTACAATGAGCAGTTCTTC

V: TRBV7-9
size: many
D: TRBD2
J: TRBJ2-3
CDR3: CASSPVAGRVDTQYF
DNA: TGTGCCAGCAGCCCCGTAGCCGGGAGGGTAGACACGCAGTATTTT

V: TRBV7-9
size: many
D: NA
J: TRBJ2-4
CDR3: CADLFGVWAKNIQYF
DNA: TGTGCAGACTTGTTTGGGGTGTGGGCCAAAAACATTCAGTACTTC

V: TRBV12-3/TRBV12-4
size: NA
D: TRBD2
J: TRBJ2-1
CDR3: CASSRGGVVNEQFF
DNA: TGTGCCAGCAGTCGGGGGGGAGTGGTCAATGAGCAGTTCTTC

V: TRBV27
size: many
D: NA
J: TRBJ2-7
CDR3: CASSFGQYYEQYF
DNA: TGTGCCAGCAGTTTTGGACAGTATTACGAGCAGTACTTC

V: TRBV7-6
size: NA
D: NA
J: TRBJ1-4
CDR3: CASSPTALNEKLFF
DNA: TGTGCCAGCAGCCCGACAGCTCTTAATGAAAAACTGTTTTTT

V: TRBV18
size: many
D: NA
J: TRBJ1-5
CDR3: CASSPRPPGNSNQPQHF
DNA: TGTGCCAGCTCACCACGCCCGCCAGGCAATAGCAATCAGCCCCAGCATTTT

V: TRBV11-2
size: many
D: TRBD2
J: TRBJ2-5
CDR3: CASSPTGTSGFFGAETQYF
DNA: TGTGCCAGCAGTCCTACGGGGACTAGCGGGTTTTTTGGCGCCGAGACCCAGTACTTC

V: TRBV6-9
size: few
D: NA
J: TRBJ2-5
CDR3: CASSSYRERLETQYF
DNA: TGTGCCAGCAGTTCGTACAGGGAAAGATTAGAGACCCAGTACTTC

V: TRBV10-3
size: many
D: TRBD1
J: TRBJ1-1
CDR3: CAIGTGGEGTEAFF
DNA: TGTGCCATCGGGACAGGGGGTGAGGGGACTGAAGCTTTCTTT

V: TRBV6-1
size: NA
D: TRBD2
J: TRBJ2-2
CDR3: CASSERLAGGPGELFF
DNA: TGTGCCAGCAGTGAAAGACTAGCGGGAGGCCCCGGGGAGCTGTTTTTT

V: TRBV12-3/TRBV12-4
size: NA
D: NA
J: TRBJ1-2
CDR3: CASSLDPTYGYTF
DNA: TGTGCCAGCAGTTTAGATCCTACGTATGGCTACACCTTC

V: TRBV24-1
size: few
D: NA
J: TRBJ2-1
CDR3: CATSGREYNEQFF
DNA: TGTGCCACCAGTGGTCGGGAATACAATGAGCAGTTCTTC

V: TRBV6-1
size: many
D: TRBD1
J: TRBJ1-1
CDR3: CASSPDRGLDTEAFF
DNA: TGTGCCAGCAGCCCCGACAGGGGGCTGGACACTGAAGCTTTCTTT

V: TRBV10-3
size: many
D: TRBD2
J: TRBJ2-7
CDR3: CAISGAGRLAGKNEQYF
DNA: TGTGCCATCAGTGGAGCGGGAAGACTAGCGGGAAAGAACGAGCAGTACTTC

V: TRBV29-1
size: few
D: TRBD1
J: TRBJ2-3
CDR3: CSAYGTADTQYF
DNA: TGCAGCGCCTACGGGACAGCAGATACGCAGTATTTT

V: TRBV28
size: many
D: TRBD1
J: TRBJ2-7
CDR3: CASSRSGQVSYEQYF
DNA: TGTGCCAGCAGTAGGAGCGGACAGGTCTCCTACGAGCAGTACTTC

V: TRBV20-1
size: many
D: TRBD2
J: TRBJ2-7
CDR3: CSARGRSGTSGRGYF
DNA: TGCAGTGCTAGAGGACGATCCGGGACTAGCGGGAGGGGGTACTTC

V: TRBV27
size: many
D: TRBD1
J: TRBJ2-7
CDR3: CASSGRNRGLIYEQYF
DNA: TGTGCCAGCAGTGGACGTAACAGGGGGCTCATCTACGAGCAGTACTTC

V: TRBV2
size: many
D: TRBD2
J: TRBJ2-7
CDR3: CASMLGLAKSEQYF
DNA: TGTGCCAGCATGTTGGGACTAGCGAAGAGCGAGCAGTACTTC

V: TRBV27
size: many
D: NA
J: TRBJ2-7
CDR3: CASSLRGGGSYEQYF
DNA: TGTGCCAGCAGTTTAAGGGGTGGCGGCTCCTACGAGCAGTACTTC

V: TRBV28
size: many
D: NA
J: TRBJ2-5
CDR3: CASSTTPGETQYF
DNA: TGTGCCAGCAGTACAACGCCGGGGGAGACCCAGTACTTC

V: TRBV7-2
size: many
D: TRBD2
J: TRBJ2-5
CDR3: CASSRGTSGRYGETQYF
DNA: TGTGCCAGCAGCCGGGGGACTAGCGGGAGATACGGAGAGACCCAGTACTTC

V: TRBV28
size: many
D: NA
J: TRBJ1-5
CDR3: CASSLVVSNQPQHF
DNA: TGTGCCAGCAGTTTAGTAGTCTCTAATCAGCCCCAGCATTTT

V: TRBV5-6
size: many
D: NA
J: TRBJ2-7
CDR3: CASSPGRTYEQYF
DNA: TGTGCCAGCAGCCCAGGACGAACCTACGAGCAGTACTTC

V: TRBV11-2
size: many
D: NA
J: TRBJ1-1
CDR3: CASSSDITNTEAFF
DNA: TGTGCCAGCAGTTCGGACATCACTAACACTGAAGCTTTCTTT

V: TRBV11-2
size: many
D: TRBD1
J: TRBJ2-2
CDR3: CASSLPGQGADFAEGGELFF
DNA: TGTGCCAGCAGCTTACCCGGCCAGGGGGCGGATTTTGCGGAGGGCGGGGAGCTGTTTTTT

V: TRBV18
size: NA
D: NA
J: TRBJ2-4
CDR3: CASSLGVSAKNIQYF
DNA: TGTGCCAGCTCACTGGGGGTTTCGGCCAAAAACATTCAGTACTTC

V: TRBV25-1
size: many
D: NA
J: TRBJ2-6
CDR3: CASSEYDASGANVLTF
DNA: TGTGCCAGCAGTGAATATGACGCCTCCGGGGCCAACGTCCTGACTTTC

V: TRBV11-2
size: many
D: TRBD1
J: TRBJ2-1
CDR3: CASSPGAGGYNEQFF
DNA: TGTGCCAGCAGCCCAGGGGCAGGGGGATACAATGAGCAGTTCTTC

V: TRBV12-3/TRBV12-4
size: NA
D: TRBD2
J: TRBJ2-1
CDR3: CASGGGLAGVGEQFF
DNA: TGTGCCAGTGGAGGCGGACTAGCGGGAGTGGGTGAGCAGTTCTTC

V: TRBV19
size: NA
D: NA
J: TRBJ1-1
CDR3: CASRHTGKRTEAFF
DNA: TGTGCCAGTAGGCACACAGGGAAAAGAACTGAAGCTTTCTTT

V: TRBV11-3
size: many
D: NA
J: TRBJ2-7
CDR3: CASRQRGEYEQYF
DNA: TGTGCCAGCAGACAAAGGGGGGAATACGAGCAGTACTTC

V: TRBV15
size: many
D: NA
J: TRBJ2-7
CDR3: CATSRAESSEQYF
DNA: TGTGCCACCAGCAGAGCCGAAAGTAGCGAGCAGTACTTC

V: TRBV10-1
size: many
D: NA
J: TRBJ2-1
CDR3: CASSEAFSGTYNEQFF
DNA: TGCGCCAGCAGTGAGGCGTTCTCAGGAACCTACAATGAGCAGTTCTTC

V: TRBV12-3/TRBV12-4
size: many
D: NA
J: TRBJ1-1
CDR3: CATLQGGTEAFF
DNA: TGTGCCACCTTACAGGGAGGCACTGAAGCTTTCTTT